This T cell receptor beta chain was obtained from a study of T-cell memory formation after mild COVID-19. General study findings and limits: For contracting clones, CD4+ ones sat mainly in CM and EM, CD8+ in EMRA. SARS-CoV-2 specificity was not confirmed for second-wave clones peaking on day 37.

Germline-derived CDR1 and CDR2 are SGHTA and FQGTGA. This CDR3 region has 12 residues. Germline trimming cut 8 bases from V and 9 bases from J; bases unmatched to any gene: 4. Constant-segment primers were used for 5'RACE, and the resulting TCR alpha and TCR beta cDNA libraries carried sample barcodes and UMIs. TCRdb reprocessed the 5' RACE reads with MiXCR, giving one entry per CDR3 protein. The sample has more than 250,000 distinct CDR3 sequences; 16% are singletons. Concerning this clonotype itself: Its antigen remains unidentified.

This clonotype was obtained from a man aged 18 to 35 who had mild COVID-19 (a few samples of this study predate the infection). Cell type and time point are not known. The chain links TRBV7-3 to TRBJ2-1; 10 nucleotides align to TRBD2. Sample: PBMCs or a T cell subset sorted from them (not recorded which). CDR3 nucleotide sequence: TGTGCCAGCGGGACTAGCGACAGTGAGCAGTTCTTC. Translating gives CASGTSDSEQFF.